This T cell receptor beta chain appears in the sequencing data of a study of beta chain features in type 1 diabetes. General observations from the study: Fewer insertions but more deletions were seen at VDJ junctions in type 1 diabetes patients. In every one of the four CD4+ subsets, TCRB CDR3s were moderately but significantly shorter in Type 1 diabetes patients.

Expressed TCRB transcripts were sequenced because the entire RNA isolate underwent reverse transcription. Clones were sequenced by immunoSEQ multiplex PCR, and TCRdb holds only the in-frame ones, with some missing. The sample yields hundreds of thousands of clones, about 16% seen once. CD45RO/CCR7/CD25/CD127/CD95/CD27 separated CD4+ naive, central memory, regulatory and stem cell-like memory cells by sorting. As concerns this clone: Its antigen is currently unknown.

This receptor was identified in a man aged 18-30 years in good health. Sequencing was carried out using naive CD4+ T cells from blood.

The CDR3 DNA sequence: TGTGCCAGCAGCCCATTCTTACAAGGACAGGGGGCCTACGAGCAGTACTTC. This translates into CASSPFLQGQGAYEQYF. The chain employs TRBV5-6 and TRBJ2-7, with 10 bases lining up with TRBD1. The junction had 12 bases not matched to a gene; V was cut back by 4 bases and J by 2 bases. CDR3 size: 17 residues. The germline V gene has CDR1 SGHDT and CDR2 YYEEEE.